These 25 T cell receptor beta chains were all obtained from the same sample, sequenced in a study of cytomegalovirus exposure and HLA in healthy donors (dated by TCRdb to the late 2010s). Library method: the immunoSEQ multiplex PCR assay. For the multiplex PCR, a mixture combining 60 forward primers for TCR Vbeta segments and 13 reverse primers for TCR Jbeta segments was used. This immuneACCESS table, as held by TCRdb, lists in-frame sequences with V and J called but not all clones. Of the missing ones, under half trace to an unresolved V gene in checked studies; the others have no known cause. The sample includes some 190,000 clones, with over 65% observed a single time. The top ten constitute approximately 1.3% of the sample. The sequenced material came from PBMCs. The source is a man younger than 30 in good health and CMV-seronegative.

This clone was counted a single time. The genes are TRBV6-1 and TRBJ2-5; a possible D gene is TRBD1 (6 bases). CDR3 length: 12 amino acids. V lost 6 bases and J 5 bases, leaving 10 bases between the germline ends. The germline gives CDR1 MNHNS, CDR2 SASEGT. The CDR3 nucleotides are TGTGCCAGCAGGGGGGCAGGTGAGACCCAGTACTTC. Translation: CASRGAGETQYF.

The table lists this clone with a few counts. The chain has TRBV7-4 and TRBJ1-6, with D possibly being TRBD1 (5 bases). The CDR3 spans 15 residues. Trimming took 1 base from V and 7 from J, leaving 11 bases between them. Germline CDR1 reads SGHVT; CDR2 reads SQSDAQ. The CDR3 DNA reads TGTGCCAGCAGCTTAGGACAGATGGGGAATTCACCCCTCCACTTT. Translating it yields CASSLGQMGNSPLHF.

This clone occurred once. The genes are TRBV27 and TRBJ2-3; no firm D call. Germline values: CDR1 MNHEY, CDR2 SMNVEV (reference sequence). Deletions cut 1 base from V and 1 base from J, with 6 bases between. The CDR3 is 14 residues long. The DNA of the CDR3 is TGTGCCAGCAGTTTATATCCGGGCACAGATACGCAGTATTTT. Protein: CASSLYPGTDTQYF.

The rearrangement uses TRBV19 and TRBJ1-5; the D gene is possibly TRBD1 (5 bases). The CDR3 has 15 amino acids. With 3 bases removed from V and 1 base from J, the gap between germline ends came to 10 bases. Germline V gene data show CDR1 as LNHDA and CDR2 as SQIVND (reference sequence). CDR3 sequence reads: CASSILGQSNQPQHF. CDR3 coding DNA: TGTGCCAGTAGTATCCTGGGGCAAAGCAATCAGCCCCAGCATTTT.

This clone was seen only a few times. The chain employs TRBV19 and TRBJ2-1; TRBD1 agrees at 8 bases. The CDR3 spans 16 residues. Germline-derived CDR1 and CDR2 are LNHDA and SQIVND (reference sequence). The junction had 8 bases not matched to a gene; V was cut back by 7 bases and J by 0 bases. CDR3 in amino acids: CASKGQGPISYNEQFF. The CDR3 nucleotides read TGTGCCAGTAAAGGACAGGGCCCGATCTCCTACAATGAGCAGTTCTTC.

The CDR3 coding sequence is TGTGCCTGGAGTCCCCCCGGACTAGTTAGAGAGACCCAGTACTTC. As protein: CAWSPPGLVRETQYF. V gene TRBV30 combines with J gene TRBJ2-5, with 7 bases aligning to TRBD2. There are 15 residues in the CDR3. With 2 bases clipped from V and 4 bases from J, the junction kept 10 bases outside the gene matches. CDR1 is GTSNPN, CDR2 SVGIG, per germline (reference sequence).

This chain uses TRBV7-2 with TRBJ1-5; D might be TRBD1 (5 bases). Trimming took 4 bases from V and 2 from J, leaving 12 bases between them. This CDR3 region has 15 residues. Germline lookup yields CDR1 SGHTA and CDR2 FQGNSA. The CDR3 coding sequence is TGTGCCAGCAGCTCCCATGGGGCCGGCAATCAGCCCCAGCATTTT. Its protein product is CASSSHGAGNQPQHF.

This clone was observed a few times. The chain carries TRBV25-1 and TRBJ1-1; TRBD1 agrees at 8 bases. CDR1 and CDR2 (germline): MGHDK, SYGVNS. The CDR3 has 15 amino acids. V dropped 9 bases and J dropped 0; count of bases not matched to a gene: 9. The CDR3, as DNA: TGTGCCAGTATTAAGACAGGGGCTATGAACACTGAAGCTTTCTTT. This codes for CASIKTGAMNTEAFF.

The chain joins TRBV27 to TRBJ2-1, with 9 bases lining up with TRBD2. This CDR3 region has 20 residues. Trimming removed 7 bases from V and 6 bases from J; junction bases left unmatched: 25. Per the germline V gene, CDR1 is MNHEY and CDR2 is SMNVEV (reference sequence). CDR3 amino acids: CASNGLASLLGPLTGNEQFF. In DNA form, the CDR3 reads TGTGCCAGCAACGGACTAGCGAGTCTTTTGGGTCCCCTAACAGGCAATGAGCAGTTCTTC.

The chain uses TRBV9 and TRBJ1-5, with TRBD1 as a possible D gene (6 bases). With 4 bases removed from V and 2 bases from J, the gap between germline ends came to 28 bases. The germline V gene encodes CDR1 SGDLS and CDR2 YYNGEE. This CDR3 spans 20 amino acids. The DNA for the CDR3 is TGTGCCAGCAGCCTCAGAACCTACCCCAGGGGTGGTGGACGCAATCAGCCCCAGCATTTT. It is translated as CASSLRTYPRGGGRNQPQHF.

This clone was found a few times. The rearrangement links TRBV7-9 to TRBJ1-1, with D hard to call. The germline V gene has CDR1 SEHNR and CDR2 FQNEAQ (reference sequence). The CDR3 length is 14 residues. V dropped 1 base and J dropped 1 base, with 7 bases sitting between them. CDR3 in amino acids: CASSLVRPNTEAFF. The CDR3 nucleotides are TGTGCCAGCAGCTTAGTCAGGCCGAACACTGAAGCTTTCTTT.

The V gene is TRBV6-1, the J gene TRBJ2-2, with 10 nucleotides matching TRBD1. This CDR3 is built from 16 residues. The V and J ends lost 3 bases and 4 bases, in that order; junction bases with no gene match: 5. The V gene's germline CDR1 is MNHNS and CDR2 SASEGT. The CDR3 spells CASSDRQGASTGELFF. The CDR3 nucleotides are TGTGCCAGCAGTGATAGACAGGGGGCAAGCACCGGGGAGCTGTTTTTT.

The V and J genes are TRBV5-4 and TRBJ1-1; maybe TRBD1 (6 bases). The CDR3 is 13 amino acids. Germline CDR1 SGHNT, CDR2 YYREEE (reference sequence). With 5 bases removed from V and 1 base from J, the gap between germline ends came to 9 bases. DNA for the CDR3: TGTGCCAGCAGGCGACAGGAGAACACTGAAGCTTTCTTT. Protein product: CASRRQENTEAFF.

This clone was observed once. The gene calls are TRBV7-2 and TRBJ2-1, with a tentative D call TRBD1 (6 bases). V lost 7 bases and J lost 7, with 20 bases in between. CDR3 length equals 15 residues. CDR1 is SGHTA, CDR2 FQGNSA, per germline. The DNA for the CDR3 is TGTGCCAGCACCGCCCTACAGGGCGTTCTGAATGAGCAGTTCTTC. It yields the protein CASTALQGVLNEQFF.

The chain uses TRBV27 and TRBJ2-3; 9 bases agree with TRBD2. The CDR3 extends over 15 amino acids. Germline V gene sequence: CDR1 MNHEY, CDR2 SMNVEV (reference sequence). Germline trimming cut 8 bases from V and 1 base from J; bases unmatched to any gene: 7. The CDR3 coding sequence is TGTGCCAGCCTACCGGCGGGGGGGGGCACAGATACGCAGTATTTT. Its protein product is CASLPAGGGTDTQYF.

This chain connects TRBV4-3 to TRBJ2-7, with 9 bases matching TRBD2. The CDR3 spans 16 residues. From germline, CDR1 is LGHNA and CDR2 YSLEER. The junction had 8 bases not matched to a gene; V was cut back by 4 bases and J by 1 base. The CDR3 here is CASSPRGTSGSYEQYF. For the CDR3, the DNA is TGCGCCAGCAGCCCTCGCGGAACTAGCGGGTCCTACGAGCAGTACTTC.

The chain links TRBV4-1 to TRBJ2-3, with TRBD2 identical over 11 bases. The CDR3 runs to 18 residues. J gave up 0 bases and V 4 bases, and 9 bases lay outside the gene matches. Germline V gene sequence: CDR1 MGHRA, CDR2 YSYEKL. CDR3 in DNA: TGCGCCAGCAGCCCGGGACTAGCGGCAGGTGGTAGCACAGATACGCAGTATTTT. Its protein is CASSPGLAAGGSTDTQYF.

The V and J genes are TRBV7-2 and TRBJ2-1, with 10 bases that match TRBD2. The CDR3 sequence is 15 residues long. Per the germline V gene, CDR1 is SGHTA and CDR2 is FQGNSA. V trimming: 3 bases; J trimming: 6 bases; junction bases outside the gene matches: 5. CDR3 DNA: TGTGCCAGCAGCTTCGCCGGGACTAGCGTCAATGAGCAGTTCTTC. This gives the protein CASSFAGTSVNEQFF.

V usage is TRBV6-1 and J usage is TRBJ1-2; 12 positions agree with TRBD1. CDR1 and CDR2 (germline): MNHNS, SASEGT. The V gene end was trimmed by 7 bases and the J gene end by 9 bases; junction bases not matched to a gene: 9. The CDR3 consists of 14 residues. The CDR3: CASKPGQGARSYTF. CDR3 in DNA: TGTGCCAGCAAGCCGGGACAGGGGGCGCGGAGCTACACCTTC.

The chain recombines TRBV7-9 with TRBJ1-1, with D possibly TRBD1 on 6 matching bases. CDR1 SEHNR and CDR2 FQNEAQ come from the germline V gene (reference sequence). The CDR3 has 15 residues. V dropped 4 bases and J dropped 1 base, with 13 bases sitting between them. For the CDR3, the DNA is TGTGCCAGCAGCTACGGGGGGCGGGAGAACACTGAAGCTTTCTTT. Amino acid sequence: CASSYGGRENTEAFF.

This chain links TRBV5-1 with TRBJ1-1, with D possibly TRBD1 on 5 matching bases. V gave up 0 bases and J gave up 8 bases, with 20 bases separating them. The CDR3 covers 16 residues. Germline CDR1 reads SGHRS; CDR2 reads YFSETQ. The CDR3 sequence is CASSLGRLQGIDEAFF. CDR3 nucleotide sequence: TGCGCCAGCAGCTTGGGAAGGCTCCAGGGAATCGACGAAGCTTTCTTT.

This chain joins TRBV7-3 and TRBJ2-1; TRBD1 aligns across 8 bases. V was pared by 2 bases and J by 4 bases, with 4 bases of the junction left unmatched. CDR3 length: 15 amino acids. Germline V gene sequence: CDR1 SGHTA, CDR2 FQGTGA. CDR3 loop: CASSLSGGPYNEQFF. The CDR3 DNA is TGTGCCAGCAGCTTATCAGGGGGCCCTTACAATGAGCAGTTCTTC.

This clone has just one count. The chain recombines TRBV7-2 with TRBJ2-5, with TRBD2 as a possible D gene (6 bases). This CDR3 region has 14 residues. V dropped 5 bases and J dropped 5 bases, with 15 bases sitting between them. Germline values: CDR1 SGHTA, CDR2 FQGNSA. The CDR3 protein is CASSPMGRGETQYF. CDR3 bases: TGTGCCAGCAGCCCTATGGGCCGGGGGGAGACCCAGTACTTC.

The V gene is TRBV7-2, the J gene TRBJ1-1, with 10 bases aligning to TRBD1. This CDR3 spans 15 amino acids. Germline V lookup: CDR1 SGHTA, CDR2 FQGNSA. V lost 5 bases, J lost 4 bases, and 7 bases stayed unmatched. CDR3 amino acids: CASSRGGQGSTEAFF. CDR3 sequence (DNA): TGTGCCAGCAGCCGAGGGGGACAGGGGTCCACTGAAGCTTTCTTT. The complete variable domain, with remaining parts taken from reference TRBV7-2 and TRBJ1-1, reads GAGVSQSPSNKVTEKGKDVELRCDPISGHTALYWYRQSLGQGLEFLIYFQGNSAPDKSGLPSDRFSAERTGGSVSTLTIQRTQQEDSAVYLCASSRGGQGSTEAFFGQGTRLTVV.

The chain carries TRBV7-9 and TRBJ2-5; D perhaps matches TRBD2 (5 bases). CDR1 SEHNR and CDR2 FQNEAQ come from the germline V gene (reference sequence). This CDR3 is 14 amino acids long. V gave up 0 bases and J gave up 5 bases, with 10 bases separating them. CDR3 region: CASSLAVGGETQYF. The CDR3 nucleotides are TGTGCCAGCAGCTTAGCGGTGGGCGGGGAGACCCAGTACTTC.